This record looks at one T cell receptor (beta chain) sequence and its context. Germline CDR1 MNHEY, CDR2 SMNVEV (reference sequence). This CDR3 spans 13 amino acids. Trimming stripped 6 bases from V and 6 bases from J, with 11 bases between. The table came from immunoSEQ multiplex PCR; TCRdb's copy has only in-frame clones and leaves some out. Of fewer than 55,000 clones listed, 81% are singletons. The Seattle patients, enrolled during active infection, were followed longitudinally. The source of the sample is a study of blood T cell repertoires in COVID-19. Background on the study: The United States, Italy and Spain supplied acute and convalescent COVID-19 samples. Nucleic acid was either cDNA or gDNA, and it came from T cells, B-cell-depleted T cells, or PBMCs.

The clonotype comes from an elderly woman with COVID-19, enrolled during active disease. Sequencing input: peripheral blood. V is TRBV27 and J is TRBJ2-2, with D uncertain. Here the CDR3 DNA reads TGTGCCAGCAGCTTTCGGGTGTCCGGGGAGCTGTTTTTT. This sequence encodes CASSFRVSGELFF.